The 18 T cell receptor beta chains below come from one sample, sequenced in a study of blood T cell repertoires in COVID-19 (dated by TCRdb to 2018 to 2021). Libraries came from the immunoSEQ multiplex PCR assay. What TCRdb holds here is the immuneACCESS table cut down to in-frame rearrangements. Part of the clones is not present; checked against another copy, under half of the missing clones reflect an unresolved V gene, and the others are unexplained. The sample table records around 170,000 clones; over 80% of these occur just once. The ten largest account for less than 3.5% of the sample. Specimen: peripheral blood. The receptors derive from a woman aged 55-69 years with acute or convalescent COVID-19.

This rearrangement joins TRBV5-1 to TRBJ2-7, with TRBD1 matching over 9 bases. V lost 2 bases, J lost 0 bases, and 6 bases stayed unmatched. The CDR3 length is 16 residues. Germline values: CDR1 SGHRS, CDR2 YFSETQ. The CDR3: CASSLKGTGSSYEQYF. The CDR3 bases are TGCGCCAGCAGCTTAAAAGGGACAGGGAGCTCCTACGAGCAGTACTTC.

The rearrangement joins TRBV9 to TRBJ1-1; the D is unclear. CDR1 SGDLS and CDR2 YYNGEE come from the germline V gene. Trimming removed 0 bases from V and 7 bases from J, with 13 bases in between. The CDR3 is 14 residues long. CDR3 in amino acids: CASSVAPVGLEAFF. The CDR3 nucleotides are TGTGCCAGCAGCGTAGCTCCAGTGGGCCTTGAAGCTTTCTTT.

The chain recombines TRBV27 with TRBJ1-2; weak D call: TRBD1 (6 bases). From germline, CDR1 is MNHEY and CDR2 SMNVEV (reference sequence). This CDR3 spans 14 amino acids. V dropped 1 base and J dropped 7 bases, with 13 bases sitting between them. The CDR3 is CASSLYGGAGGYTF. CDR3 DNA sequence: TGTGCCAGCAGTTTATATGGGGGGGCGGGTGGCTACACCTTC.

This clone has just a few counts. This chain uses TRBV5-4 with TRBJ1-6; D possibly corresponds to TRBD1 (5 bases). Between the trimmed V and J ends, which lost 2 bases and 6 bases, there was a span of 12 bases. CDR3 length: 15 residues. The germline CDR1 and CDR2 sequences are SGHNT and YYREEE (reference sequence). The CDR3, as DNA: TGTGCCAGCAGCTTTGACAGCGCCGTTAATTCACCCCTCCACTTT. Translated, it gives CASSFDSAVNSPLHF.

The V and J genes are TRBV12-3 or TRBV12-4 and TRBJ1-2; TRBD1 matches at 9 bases. The CDR3 has 13 amino acids. V dropped 5 bases and J dropped 7; count of bases not matched to a gene: 5. CDR3 bases: TGTGCCAGCAGTACCACAGGGGGCAGTGGCTACACCTTC. Protein product: CASSTTGGSGYTF.

The table lists this clone with a count of one. The V call is TRBV30, the J call TRBJ1-5; TRBD1 is a possible D gene (5 bases). Germline CDR1 is GTSNPN and CDR2 is SVGIG (reference sequence). This CDR3 is built from 13 residues. Between the trimmed V and J ends, which lost 1 base and 7 bases, there was a span of 11 bases. The CDR3 coding sequence is TGTGCCTGGAGTGCCCTCGGGGGGCAGCCCCAGCATTTT. Protein sequence: CAWSALGGQPQHF.

This chain links TRBV18 with TRBJ1-2; no clear D. CDR1 is KGHSH, CDR2 LQKENI, per germline. Trimming removed 2 bases at V and 4 bases at J, with 11 bases between. CDR3 length: 14 residues. As DNA, the CDR3 is TGTGCCAGCTCACCAGCCGAGTGGAGCTATGGCTACACCTTC. Translating gives CASSPAEWSYGYTF.

The chain carries TRBV6-5 and TRBJ1-5; a weak D match, TRBD1 (6 bases). V lost 5 bases and J 6 bases, leaving 11 bases between the germline ends. This CDR3 is built from 13 residues. Germline CDR1 MNHEY, CDR2 SVGAGI. CDR3 sequence: CASSQQGIQPQHF. In DNA, the CDR3 is TGTGCCAGCAGTCAACAGGGAATTCAGCCCCAGCATTTT.

This clone was counted only a few times. The V and J genes are TRBV5-1 and TRBJ1-2; TRBD1 might be the D (6 bases). The CDR3 has 13 residues. CDR1 SGHRS and CDR2 YFSETQ come from the germline V gene. Trimming pared 6 bases from V and 2 bases from J, leaving 11 bases between. This CDR3 reads CASTLTGNYGYTF. DNA of the CDR3: TGCGCCAGCACCCTAACAGGGAACTATGGCTACACCTTC.

The genes are TRBV18 and TRBJ2-5; 11 bases align to TRBD2. The V segment lost 2 bases and the J segment 1 base; nucleotides outside the gene matches: 12. Germline-derived CDR1 and CDR2 are KGHSH and LQKENI. The CDR3 is 19 amino acids. CDR3 DNA: TGTGCCAGCTCACCATTCTTGGCTAGCGGGGGGCCCACCCAAGAGACCCAGTACTTC. Amino acids: CASSPFLASGGPTQETQYF.

The CDR3 reads CARRRQGSQPQHF. CDR3 in DNA: TGTGCCAGAAGACGTCAGGGAAGTCAGCCCCAGCATTTT. The chain carries TRBV7-5 and TRBJ1-5; the table's TRBD1 call for D was not verified on the DNA. TRBV7-5 is a known pseudogene. This CDR3 is 13 amino acids long.

This clone was counted only a few times. This chain connects TRBV12-3 or TRBV12-4 to TRBJ1-5, with unresolved D. CDR3 size: 12 residues. Trimming took off 5 bases at V and 10 bases at J, with 12 bases between the two ends. CDR3 bases: TGTGCCAGCAGTCTCGGAGGGAACCCCCAGCATTTT. This codes for CASSLGGNPQHF.

This sequence joins TRBV18 and TRBJ1-6; D is undetermined. The CDR3 is 17 amino acids. The germline V gene has CDR1 KGHSH and CDR2 LQKENI. Trimming took 2 bases from V and 0 from J, leaving 11 bases between them. In DNA form, the CDR3 reads TGTGCCAGCTCACCAGACCCCTCTAGCTCCTATAATTCACCCCTCCACTTT. It encodes CASSPDPSSSYNSPLHF.

The count of this clone is one. The genes are TRBV3-1 (or the pseudogene TRBV3-2) and TRBJ1-5, with 7 bases that match TRBD1. Germline lookup yields CDR1 LGHDT and CDR2 YNNKEL (reference sequence). The length of the CDR3 is 14 residues. V trimming: 4 bases; J trimming: 2 bases; junction bases outside the gene matches: 2. CDR3 in DNA: TGTGCCAGCAGCCGAGGACAGGGCAATCAGCCCCAGCATTTT. Amino acids: CASSRGQGNQPQHF.

The chain employs TRBV6-2 or TRBV6-3 and TRBJ2-1, with 10 nucleotides matching TRBD2. The CDR3 consists of 15 residues. The germline gives CDR1 MNHEY, CDR2 SVGEGT. The trim removed 2 bases at V and 11 bases at J, leaving 9 bases unmatched. CDR3 DNA: TGTGCCAGCAGTTACGCCCAACTAGCGGGGAACAAGCAGTTCTTC. This translates into CASSYAQLAGNKQFF.

This clone was recorded a few times. The chain links TRBV28 to TRBJ1-4, with unresolved D. The CDR3 contains 14 residues. Germline V lookup: CDR1 MDHEN, CDR2 SYDVKM. V was pared by 5 bases and J by 4 bases, with 11 bases between. CDR3 bases: TGTGCCAGCAGTCTTCGTCGGGGTAATGAAAAACTGTTTTTT. Translated, it gives CASSLRRGNEKLFF.

CDR3 DNA sequence: TGTGCCAGCTCACCACCCACTCGGTCTGGCTACACCTTC. Residues: CASSPPTRSGYTF. V usage is TRBV18 and J usage is TRBJ1-2; D is ambiguous. The CDR3 consists of 13 residues. Deletions cut 0 bases from V and 7 bases from J, with 9 bases between. The germline V gene encodes CDR1 KGHSH and CDR2 LQKENI.

On this clone: Within the sample, other DNA sequences also encode this same CDR3. The genes are TRBV12-3 or TRBV12-4 and TRBJ1-5; 8 nucleotides agree with TRBD1. The J segment lost 4 bases and the V segment lost 5 bases, leaving 1 base of the junction unmatched. The CDR3 spans 13 residues. CDR3 nucleotides: TGTGCCAGCAGTGGACAGGGAAATCAGCCCCAGCATTTT. This gives the protein CASSGQGNQPQHF.